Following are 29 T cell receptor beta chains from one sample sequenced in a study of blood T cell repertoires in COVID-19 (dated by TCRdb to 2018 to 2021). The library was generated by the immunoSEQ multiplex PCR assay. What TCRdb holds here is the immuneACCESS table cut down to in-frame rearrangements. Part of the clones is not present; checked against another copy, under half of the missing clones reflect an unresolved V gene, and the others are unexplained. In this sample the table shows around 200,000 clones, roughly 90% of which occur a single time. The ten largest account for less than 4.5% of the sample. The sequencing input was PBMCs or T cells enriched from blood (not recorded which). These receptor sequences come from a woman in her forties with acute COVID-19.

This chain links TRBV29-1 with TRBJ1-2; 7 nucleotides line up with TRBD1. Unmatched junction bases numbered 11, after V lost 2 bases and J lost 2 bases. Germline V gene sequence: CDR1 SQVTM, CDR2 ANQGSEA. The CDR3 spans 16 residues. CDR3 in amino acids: CSVEWYRDSVNYGYTF. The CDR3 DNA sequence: TGCAGCGTTGAATGGTATCGGGACAGCGTCAACTATGGCTACACCTTC.

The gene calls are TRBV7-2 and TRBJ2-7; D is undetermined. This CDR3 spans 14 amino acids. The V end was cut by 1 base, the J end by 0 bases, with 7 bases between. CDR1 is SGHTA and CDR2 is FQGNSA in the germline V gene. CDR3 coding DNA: TGTGCCAGCAGCTTAGATGTTAGCTCCTACGAGCAGTACTTC. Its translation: CASSLDVSSYEQYF.

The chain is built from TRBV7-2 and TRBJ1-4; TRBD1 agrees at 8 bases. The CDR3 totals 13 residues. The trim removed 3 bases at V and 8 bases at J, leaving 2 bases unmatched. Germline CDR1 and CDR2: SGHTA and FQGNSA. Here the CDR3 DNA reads TGTGCCAGCAGCTTGCGGACAGGGGAAAAACTGTTTTTT. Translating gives CASSLRTGEKLFF.

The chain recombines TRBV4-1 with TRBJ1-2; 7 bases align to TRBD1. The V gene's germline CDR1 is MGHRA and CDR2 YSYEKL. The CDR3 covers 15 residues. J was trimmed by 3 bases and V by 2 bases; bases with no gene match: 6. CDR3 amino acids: CASSQIGQVYYGYTF. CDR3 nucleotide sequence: TGCGCCAGCAGCCAAATCGGACAGGTCTACTATGGCTACACCTTC.

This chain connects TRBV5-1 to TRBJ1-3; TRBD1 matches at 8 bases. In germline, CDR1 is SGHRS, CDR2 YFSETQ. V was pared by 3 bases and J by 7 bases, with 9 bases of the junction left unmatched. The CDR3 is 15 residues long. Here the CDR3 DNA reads TGCGCCAGCAGCTCCGACAGGGGAGTAGGTAACACCATATATTTT. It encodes CASSSDRGVGNTIYF.

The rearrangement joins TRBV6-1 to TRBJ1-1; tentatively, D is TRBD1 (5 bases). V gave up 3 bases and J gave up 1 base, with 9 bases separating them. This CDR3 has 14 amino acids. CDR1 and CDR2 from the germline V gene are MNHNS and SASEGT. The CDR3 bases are TGTGCCAGCAGTGACGGGGGGACGAACACTGAAGCTTTCTTT. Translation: CASSDGGTNTEAFF.

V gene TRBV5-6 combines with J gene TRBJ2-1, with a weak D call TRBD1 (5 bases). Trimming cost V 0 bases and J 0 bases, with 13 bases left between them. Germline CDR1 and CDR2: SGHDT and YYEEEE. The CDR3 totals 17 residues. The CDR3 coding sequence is TGTGCCAGCAGCTTGGACACAGGACGATACTCCTACAATGAGCAGTTCTTC. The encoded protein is CASSLDTGRYSYNEQFF.

The DNA of the CDR3 is TGTGCCAGCAGTACCTCGAACGGGGGGGATAATCGCGGCTACACCTTC. Its protein product is CASSTSNGGDNRGYTF. This sequence joins TRBV5-8 and TRBJ1-2, with D possibly matching TRBD1 (5 bases). CDR3 length: 16 residues. Between the trimmed V and J ends, which lost 5 bases and 8 bases, there was a span of 25 bases. The V gene's germline CDR1 is SGHTS and CDR2 YDEGEE.

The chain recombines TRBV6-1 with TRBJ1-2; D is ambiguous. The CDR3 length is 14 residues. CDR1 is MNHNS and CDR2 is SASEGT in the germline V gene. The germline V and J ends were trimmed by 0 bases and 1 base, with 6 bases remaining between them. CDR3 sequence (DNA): TGTGCCAGCAGTGAAGCCTATGATAACTATGGCTACACCTTC. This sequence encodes CASSEAYDNYGYTF.

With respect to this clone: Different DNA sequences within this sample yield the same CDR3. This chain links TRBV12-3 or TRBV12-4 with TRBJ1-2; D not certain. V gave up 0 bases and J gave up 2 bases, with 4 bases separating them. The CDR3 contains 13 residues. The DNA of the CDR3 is TGTGCCAGCAGTTTAGCACAGAACTATGGCTACACCTTC. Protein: CASSLAQNYGYTF.

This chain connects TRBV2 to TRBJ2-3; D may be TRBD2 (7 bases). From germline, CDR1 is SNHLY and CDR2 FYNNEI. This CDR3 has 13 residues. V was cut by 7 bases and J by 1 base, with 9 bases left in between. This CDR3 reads CASKGGGTDTQYF. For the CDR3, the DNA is TGTGCCAGCAAGGGGGGGGGCACAGATACGCAGTATTTT.

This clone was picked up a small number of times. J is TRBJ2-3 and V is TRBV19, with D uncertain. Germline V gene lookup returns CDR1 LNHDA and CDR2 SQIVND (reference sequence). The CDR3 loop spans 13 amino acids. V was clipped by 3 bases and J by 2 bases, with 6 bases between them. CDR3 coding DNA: TGTGCCAGTAGTATGGGCAACACAGATACGCAGTATTTT. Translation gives CASSMGNTDTQYF. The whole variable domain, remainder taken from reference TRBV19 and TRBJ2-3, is DGGITQSPKYLFRKEGQNVTLSCEQNLNHDAMYWYRQDPGQGLRLIYYSQIVNDFQKGDIAEGYSVSREKKESFPLTVTSAQKNPTAFYLCASSMGNTDTQYFGPGTRLTVL.

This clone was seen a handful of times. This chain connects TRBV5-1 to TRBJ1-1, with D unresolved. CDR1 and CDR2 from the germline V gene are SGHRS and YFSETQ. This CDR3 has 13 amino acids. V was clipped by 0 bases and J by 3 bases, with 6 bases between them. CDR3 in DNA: TGCGCCAGCAGCTTGGGCAGCGACACTGAAGCTTTCTTT. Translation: CASSLGSDTEAFF.

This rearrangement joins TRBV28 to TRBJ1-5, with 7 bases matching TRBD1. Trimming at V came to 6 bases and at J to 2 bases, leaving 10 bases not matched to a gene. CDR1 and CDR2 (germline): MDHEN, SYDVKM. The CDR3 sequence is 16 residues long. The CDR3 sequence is CASRSQGVYGNQPQHF. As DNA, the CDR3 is TGTGCCAGCAGGTCCCAGGGGGTCTACGGCAATCAGCCCCAGCATTTT.

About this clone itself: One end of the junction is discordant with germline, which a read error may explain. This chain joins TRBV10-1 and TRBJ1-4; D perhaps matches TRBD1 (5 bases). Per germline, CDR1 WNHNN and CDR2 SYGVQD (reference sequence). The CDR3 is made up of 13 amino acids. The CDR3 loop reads CASTEGRNEKLFF. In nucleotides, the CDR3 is TGCGCCAGCACTGAGGGGCGAAATGAAAAACTGTTTTTT.

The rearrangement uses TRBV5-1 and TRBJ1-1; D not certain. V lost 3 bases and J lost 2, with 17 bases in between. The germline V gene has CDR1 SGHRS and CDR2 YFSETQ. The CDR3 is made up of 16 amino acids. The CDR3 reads CASSWASGLLNTEAFF. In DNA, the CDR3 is TGCGCCAGCAGCTGGGCCTCGGGGTTGCTTAACACTGAAGCTTTCTTT. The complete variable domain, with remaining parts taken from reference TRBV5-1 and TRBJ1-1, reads KAGVTQTPRYLIKTRGQQVTLSCSPISGHRSVSWYQQTPGQGLQFLFEYFSETQRNKGNFPGRFSGRQFSNSRSEMNVSTLELGDSALYLCASSWASGLLNTEAFFGQGTRLTVV.

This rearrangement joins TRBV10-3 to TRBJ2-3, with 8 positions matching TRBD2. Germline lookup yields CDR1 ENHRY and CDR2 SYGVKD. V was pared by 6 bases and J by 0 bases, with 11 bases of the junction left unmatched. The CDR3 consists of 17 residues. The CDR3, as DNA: TGTGCCATCAGAGGGAATAGCGGGGCTTCTAGCACAGATACGCAGTATTTT. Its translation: CAIRGNSGASSTDTQYF.

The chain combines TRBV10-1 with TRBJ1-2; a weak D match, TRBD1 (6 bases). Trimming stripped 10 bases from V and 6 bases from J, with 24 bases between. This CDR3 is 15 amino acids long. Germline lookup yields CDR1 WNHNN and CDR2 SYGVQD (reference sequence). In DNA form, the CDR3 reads TGCGCCATCGGACCTACAGGGCCGGTGGGGAATGGCTACACCTTC. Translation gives CAIGPTGPVGNGYTF.

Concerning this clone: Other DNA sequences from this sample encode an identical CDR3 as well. CDR3 coding DNA: TGTGCCAGCAGTTTAAGAGGAGGCTACACCTTC. It encodes CASSLRGGYTF. The chain is built from TRBV12-3 or TRBV12-4 and TRBJ1-2; D remains ambiguous. V was shortened by 2 bases and J by 8 bases, with 6 bases between the two germline ends. The CDR3 is made up of 11 amino acids.

CDR3 residues: CANLRSGTRELFF. CDR3 DNA sequence: TGTGCCAACCTTCGCTCCGGGACTCGGGAGCTGTTTTTT. The J gene is TRBJ2-2, the V gene TRBV12-3 or TRBV12-4; possible D gene TRBD2, 6 bases. CDR3 length equals 13 residues. V lost 10 bases and J 9 bases, leaving 18 bases between the germline ends.

CDR3 region: CASSGQEREQYF. The CDR3 DNA is TGTGCCAGCAGCGGTCAGGAGCGGGAGCAGTACTTC. The gene calls are TRBV9 and TRBJ2-7, with TRBD2 as a possible D gene (5 bases). The germline gives CDR1 SGDLS, CDR2 YYNGEE. This CDR3 region has 12 residues. The V end was cut by 3 bases, the J end by 7 bases, with 11 bases between.

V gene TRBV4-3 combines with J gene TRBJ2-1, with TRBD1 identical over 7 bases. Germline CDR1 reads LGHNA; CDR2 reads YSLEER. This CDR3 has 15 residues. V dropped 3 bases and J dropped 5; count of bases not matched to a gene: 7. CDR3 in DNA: TGCGCCAGCAGCCATTCCGGGACAGAAAACAATGAGCAGTTCTTC. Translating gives CASSHSGTENNEQFF.

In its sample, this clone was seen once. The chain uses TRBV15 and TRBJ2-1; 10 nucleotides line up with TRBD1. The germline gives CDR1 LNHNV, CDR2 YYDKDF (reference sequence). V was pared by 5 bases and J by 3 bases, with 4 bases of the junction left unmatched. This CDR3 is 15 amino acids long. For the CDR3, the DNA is TGTGCCACCAGCGTCCGGGACAGGGGCTACAATGAGCAGTTCTTC. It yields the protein CATSVRDRGYNEQFF.

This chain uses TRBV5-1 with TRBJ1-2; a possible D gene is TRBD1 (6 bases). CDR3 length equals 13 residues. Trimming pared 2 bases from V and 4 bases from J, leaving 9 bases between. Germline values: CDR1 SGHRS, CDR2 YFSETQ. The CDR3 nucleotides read TGCGCCAGCAGCTTAAGAGGGGGCTATGGCTACACCTTC. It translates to CASSLRGGYGYTF.

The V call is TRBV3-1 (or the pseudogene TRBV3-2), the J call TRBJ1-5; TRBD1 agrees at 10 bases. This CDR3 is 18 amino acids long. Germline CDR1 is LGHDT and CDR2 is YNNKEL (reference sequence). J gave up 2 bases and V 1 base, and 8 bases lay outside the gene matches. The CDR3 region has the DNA TGTGCCAGCAGCCAAGGCCCGGGACAGGGGATGGGCAATCAGCCCCAGCATTTT. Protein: CASSQGPGQGMGNQPQHF.

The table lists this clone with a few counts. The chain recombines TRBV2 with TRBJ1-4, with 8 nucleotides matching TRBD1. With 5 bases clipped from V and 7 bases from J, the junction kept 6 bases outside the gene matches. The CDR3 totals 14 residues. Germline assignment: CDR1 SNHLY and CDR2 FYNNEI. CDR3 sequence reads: CASSNQGAGEKLFF. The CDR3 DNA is TGTGCCAGCAGTAATCAGGGGGCAGGTGAAAAACTGTTTTTT.

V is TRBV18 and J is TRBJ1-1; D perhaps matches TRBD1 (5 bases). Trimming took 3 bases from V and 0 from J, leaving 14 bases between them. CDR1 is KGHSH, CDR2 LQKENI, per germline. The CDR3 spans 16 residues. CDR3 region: CASSPGQASMNTEAFF. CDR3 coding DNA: TGTGCCAGCTCACCGGGGCAGGCGAGCATGAACACTGAAGCTTTCTTT.

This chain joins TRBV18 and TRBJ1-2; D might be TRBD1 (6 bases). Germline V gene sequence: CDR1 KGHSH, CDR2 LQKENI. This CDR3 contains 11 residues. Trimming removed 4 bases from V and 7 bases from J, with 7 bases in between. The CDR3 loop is CASSQQGGYTF. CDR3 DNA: TGTGCCAGCTCACAACAGGGTGGCTACACCTTC.

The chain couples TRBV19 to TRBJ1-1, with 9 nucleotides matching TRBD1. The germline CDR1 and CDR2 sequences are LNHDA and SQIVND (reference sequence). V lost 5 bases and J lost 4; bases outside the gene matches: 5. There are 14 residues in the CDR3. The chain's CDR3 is CASSSGTGSTEAFF. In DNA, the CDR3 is TGTGCCAGTAGTTCCGGGACAGGGTCCACTGAAGCTTTCTTT. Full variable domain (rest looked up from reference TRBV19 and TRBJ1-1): DGGITQSPKYLFRKEGQNVTLSCEQNLNHDAMYWYRQDPGQGLRLIYYSQIVNDFQKGDIAEGYSVSREKKESFPLTVTSAQKNPTAFYLCASSSGTGSTEAFFGQGTRLTVV.